Given below is one TCR beta chain in context. Template switching incorporated UMIs with a 6-nucleotide sample barcode. TCRdb reprocessed the 5' RACE reads, with one entry per CDR3 protein and no DNA. This repertoire comprises some 450,000 distinct CDR3 sequences; its ten largest clones make up 2.4%. CDR1 SGHRS and CDR2 YFSETQ come from the germline V gene. The CDR3 totals 14 residues. This sample was included in a study of monozygotic twins with inflammatory bowel disease. The source material was blood. The chain links TRBV5-1 to TRBJ2-3; TCRdb indicates TRBD1, and absent DNA this call remains unverified. This clonotype was obtained from a human donor with ulcerative colitis or Crohn's disease, or a healthy co-twin of an affected twin (not recorded which). This chain's CDR3 is CASSPPHEADTQYF.